This T cell receptor (beta chain) was identified in a study of OX40 agonist ivuxolimab in advanced cancers. Background on the study: A history of anti-PD-1, anti-PD-L1 or anti-CTLA-4 therapy was acceptable, and approximately 40% had some.

Germline V lookup: CDR1 KGHSH, CDR2 LQKENI. This CDR3 comprises 14 residues. Between the trimmed V and J ends, which lost 3 bases and 7 bases, there was a span of 12 bases. Concerning this clone itself: Its antigen is undetermined.

The method was immunoSEQ multiplex PCR; TCRdb's version includes in-frame clones alone and lacks a portion of them. The top ten clones hold roughly 5.5% of a sample with roughly 97,000 clones, about 86% of them seen once. Study findings and constraints: Low clonal expansion, among the lowest seen, marked partial responders at 0.1-3.0 mg/kg. More expanded clones were found, on average, in CD8+ than in CD4+ T cells.

The source was CD4+ or CD8+ T cells sorted from blood, collected in a trial of the OX40 agonist ivuxolimab. This TCR was recovered from an adult with an advanced solid tumor such as melanoma, head and neck, liver or kidney cancer. This chain uses TRBV18 with TRBJ2-2; D is unresolved. The CDR3 sequence: CASSPPFVGGELFF. CDR3 coding DNA: TGTGCCAGCTCACCCCCGTTTGTCGGCGGGGAGCTGTTTTTT.